The 4 T cell receptor beta chains presented below share a single source sample, sequenced in a study of beta chain features in type 1 diabetes. The investigators reverse transcribed all of the isolated RNA, so they sequenced expressed TCRB transcripts. Profiling relied on immunoSEQ multiplex PCR, and the TCRdb table lists in-frame clones only, not all of them. The data show more than 300,000 clones, roughly 13% seen once. Sequences were obtained from naive CD4+ T cells from blood. Receptors were obtained from a man aged 18 to 29 in good health.

In its sample, this clone was seen a few times. J is TRBJ2-5 and V is TRBV11-3; TRBD1 agrees at 7 bases. The CDR3 extends over 16 amino acids. V lost 1 base and J lost 5; bases outside the gene matches: 10. The germline V gene encodes CDR1 SGHNT and CDR2 YENEEA. CDR3 in DNA: TGTGCCAGCAGCTTAGGCGCACAGGGGAGTGGGGAGACCCAGTACTTC. This codes for CASSLGAQGSGETQYF.

The chain uses TRBV30 and TRBJ1-2; unclear D gene. Germline V CDR1 and CDR2: GTSNPN, SVGIG (reference sequence). Trimming left V 4 bases short and J 4 bases short, with 13 bases between. The CDR3 has 13 residues. CDR3 protein: CAWISGSSYGYTF. The DNA of the CDR3 is TGTGCCTGGATATCGGGAAGCAGCTATGGCTACACCTTC.

The gene calls are TRBV19 and TRBJ1-2; possible D gene TRBD1, 6 bases. The CDR3 consists of 12 residues. Germline loops: CDR1 LNHDA, CDR2 SQIVND (reference sequence). V lost 7 bases, J lost 4 bases, and 10 bases lay in between. DNA for the CDR3: TGTGCCAGTAACGGACAGACCTATGGCTACACCTTC. Translating gives CASNGQTYGYTF.

In this sample, this clone turned up a few times. The chain carries TRBV7-9 and TRBJ2-5, with TRBD1 identical over 10 bases. This CDR3 region has 17 residues. The J segment lost 5 bases and the V segment lost 5 bases, leaving 14 bases of the junction unmatched. Germline V gene sequence: CDR1 SEHNR, CDR2 FQNEAQ (reference sequence). This CDR3 reads CASSPRQGAHGWETQYF. CDR3 DNA: TGTGCCAGCAGCCCTCGACAGGGGGCGCACGGATGGGAGACCCAGTACTTC.